Below, one T cell receptor beta chain is given with its context. The CDR3 runs to 14 residues. Per germline, CDR1 MNHNS and CDR2 SASEGT. Trimming pared 4 bases from V and 7 bases from J, leaving 16 bases between. The sample belongs to a study of response to subunit inactivated influenza vaccine. TCRdb re-analysed the RT-PCR reads in MiXCR, keeping a single row per CDR3 protein. Here the sample spans about 650,000 distinct CDR3 sequences, about a sixth being singletons. The receptor was isolated from a man aged 50 to 59 who received an inactivated influenza vaccine. Sample: PBMCs from blood, taken 11 to 12 days after vaccination. V is TRBV6-1 and J is TRBJ1-2; TRBD1 might be the D (6 bases). This CDR3 is CASSVQGSGAGYTF. DNA of the CDR3: TGTGCCAGCAGTGTGCAGGGGTCGGGCGCTGGCTACACCTTC.